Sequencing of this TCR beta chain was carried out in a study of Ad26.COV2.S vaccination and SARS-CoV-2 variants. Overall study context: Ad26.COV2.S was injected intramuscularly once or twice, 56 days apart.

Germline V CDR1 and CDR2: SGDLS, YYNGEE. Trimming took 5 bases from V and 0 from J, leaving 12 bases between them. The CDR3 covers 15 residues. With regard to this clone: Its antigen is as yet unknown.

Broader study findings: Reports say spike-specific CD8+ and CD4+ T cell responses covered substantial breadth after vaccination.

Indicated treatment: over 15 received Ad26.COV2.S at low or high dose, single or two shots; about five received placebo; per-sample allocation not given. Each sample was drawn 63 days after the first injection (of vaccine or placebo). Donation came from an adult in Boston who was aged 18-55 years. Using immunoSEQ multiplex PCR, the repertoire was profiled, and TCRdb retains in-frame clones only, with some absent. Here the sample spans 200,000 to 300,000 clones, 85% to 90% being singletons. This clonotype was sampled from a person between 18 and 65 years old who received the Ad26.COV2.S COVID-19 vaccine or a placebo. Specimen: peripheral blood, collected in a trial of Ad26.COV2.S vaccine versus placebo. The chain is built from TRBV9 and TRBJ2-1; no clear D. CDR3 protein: CASSNEDISYNEQFF. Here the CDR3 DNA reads TGTGCCAGCAGTAATGAGGATATCTCCTACAATGAGCAGTTCTTC.